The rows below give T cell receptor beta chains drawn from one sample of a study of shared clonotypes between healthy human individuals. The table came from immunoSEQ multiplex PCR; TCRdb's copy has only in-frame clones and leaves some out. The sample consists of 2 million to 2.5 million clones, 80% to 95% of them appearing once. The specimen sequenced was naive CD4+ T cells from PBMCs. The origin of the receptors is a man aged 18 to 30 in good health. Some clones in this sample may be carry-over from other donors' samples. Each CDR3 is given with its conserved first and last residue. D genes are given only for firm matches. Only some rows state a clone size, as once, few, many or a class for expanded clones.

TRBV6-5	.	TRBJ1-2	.	TGTGCCAGCAGTTACGAAGCGGGACACTATGGCTACACCTTC	CASSYEAGHYGYTF
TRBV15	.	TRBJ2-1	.	TGTGCCACCAGCAAGGGAGACAATGAGCAGTTCTTC	CATSKGDNEQFF
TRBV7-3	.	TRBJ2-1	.	TGTGCCAGCAGCTTAAGTCTAGCGTACAATGAGCAGTTCTTC	CASSLSLAYNEQFF
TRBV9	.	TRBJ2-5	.	TGTGCCAGCAGCGAGGGCAGGGGAATGGACCAAGAGACCCAGTACTTC	CASSEGRGMDQETQYF
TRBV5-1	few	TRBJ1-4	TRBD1	TGCGCCAGCAGCTTGGAAGGGGGCGAACTGTTTTTT	CASSLEGGELFF
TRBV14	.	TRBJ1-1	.	TGTGCCAGCAAGGTGTCAGGTAATCTGGGAACTTTCTTT	CASKVSGNLGTFF
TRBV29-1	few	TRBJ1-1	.	TGCAGCGTTGATCCGGTCAGAGTGAACACTGAAGCTTTCTTT	CSVDPVRVNTEAFF
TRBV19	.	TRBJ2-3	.	TGTGCCACCTCGACCCTCAGAGGGGATACGCAGTATTTT	CATSTLRGDTQYF
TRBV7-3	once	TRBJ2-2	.	TGTGCCAGCAGCTCAACTTACACCGGGGAGCTGTTTTTT	CASSSTYTGELFF
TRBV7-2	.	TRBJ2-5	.	TGTGCCAGCAGCCCTCAGATGGGAGCCCAGTACTTC	CASSPQMGAQYF
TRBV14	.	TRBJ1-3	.	TGTGCCAGCAGCCAAGGTGTCGGCTCTGGAAACACCATATATTTT	CASSQGVGSGNTIYF
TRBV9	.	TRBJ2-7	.	TGTGCCAGCAGCCTTGGGGGGGCTAGCGGATACGAGCAGTACTTC	CASSLGGASGYEQYF
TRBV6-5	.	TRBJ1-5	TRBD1	TGTGCCAGCAGGGCATTGACAGGGGACAATCAGCCCCAGCATTTT	CASRALTGDNQPQHF
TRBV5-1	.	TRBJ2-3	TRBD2	TGCGCCAGCAGCATTGGGACTAGCGGGAGTGATACGCAGTATTTT	CASSIGTSGSDTQYF
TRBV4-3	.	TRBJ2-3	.	TGCGCCAGCAGCCCCCAAGGGTTCACAGATACGCAGTATTTT	CASSPQGFTDTQYF